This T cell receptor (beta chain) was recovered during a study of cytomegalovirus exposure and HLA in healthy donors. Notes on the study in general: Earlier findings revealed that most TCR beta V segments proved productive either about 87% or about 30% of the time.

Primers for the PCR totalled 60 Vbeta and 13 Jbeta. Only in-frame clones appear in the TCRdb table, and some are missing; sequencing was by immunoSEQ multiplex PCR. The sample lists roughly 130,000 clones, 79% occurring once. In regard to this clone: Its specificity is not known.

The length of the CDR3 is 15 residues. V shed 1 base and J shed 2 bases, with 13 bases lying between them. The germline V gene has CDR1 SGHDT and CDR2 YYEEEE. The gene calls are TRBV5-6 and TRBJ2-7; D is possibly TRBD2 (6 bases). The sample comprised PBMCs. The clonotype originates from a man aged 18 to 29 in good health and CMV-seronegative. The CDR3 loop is CASSLRRGPPYEQYF. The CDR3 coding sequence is TGTGCCAGCAGCTTGCGGAGGGGTCCCCCCTACGAGCAGTACTTC. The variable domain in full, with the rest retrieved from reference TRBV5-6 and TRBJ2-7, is DAGVTQSPTHLIKTRGQQVTLRCSPKSGHDTVSWYQQALGQGPQFIFQYYEEEERQRGNFPDRFSGHQFPNYSSELNVNALLLGDSALYLCASSLRRGPPYEQYFGPGTRLTVT.